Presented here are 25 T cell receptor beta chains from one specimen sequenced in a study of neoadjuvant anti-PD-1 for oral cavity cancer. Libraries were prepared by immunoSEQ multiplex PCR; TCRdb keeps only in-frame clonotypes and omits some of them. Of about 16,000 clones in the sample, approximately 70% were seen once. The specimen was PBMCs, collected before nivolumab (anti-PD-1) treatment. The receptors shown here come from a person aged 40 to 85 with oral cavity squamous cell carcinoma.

CDR3 sequence reads: CASSWDGDMETQYF. The CDR3 nucleotides are TGTGCCAGCAGCTGGGACGGAGATATGGAGACCCAGTACTTC. V gene TRBV7-9 combines with J gene TRBJ2-5, with D perhaps TRBD1 or TRBD2 (5 bases each). Germline CDR1 reads SEHNR; CDR2 reads FQNEAQ (reference sequence). Trimming pared 4 bases from V and 5 bases from J, leaving 14 bases between. The CDR3 extends over 14 amino acids. Full variable domain (outside the CDR3, taken from reference TRBV7-9 and TRBJ2-5): DTGVSQNPRHKITKRGQNVTFRCDPISEHNRLYWYRQTLGQGPEFLTYFQNEAQLEKSRLLSDRFSAERPKGSFSTLEIQRTEQGDSAMYLCASSWDGDMETQYFGPGTRLLVL.

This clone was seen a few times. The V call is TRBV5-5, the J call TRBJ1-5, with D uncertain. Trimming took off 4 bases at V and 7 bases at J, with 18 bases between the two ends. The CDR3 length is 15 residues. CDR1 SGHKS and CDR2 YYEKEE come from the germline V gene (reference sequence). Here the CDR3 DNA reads TGTGCCAGCAGCCCCAATGGAGGGTGGAGGCAGCCCCAGCATTTT. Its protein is CASSPNGGWRQPQHF.

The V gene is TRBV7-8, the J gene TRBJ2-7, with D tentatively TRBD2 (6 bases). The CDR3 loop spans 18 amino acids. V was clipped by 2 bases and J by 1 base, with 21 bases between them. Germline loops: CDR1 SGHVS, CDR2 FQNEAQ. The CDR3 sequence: CASSLPAGSSVSSYEQYF. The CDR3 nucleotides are TGTGCCAGCAGCTTACCGGCTGGGTCTAGCGTCTCGTCCTACGAGCAGTACTTC.

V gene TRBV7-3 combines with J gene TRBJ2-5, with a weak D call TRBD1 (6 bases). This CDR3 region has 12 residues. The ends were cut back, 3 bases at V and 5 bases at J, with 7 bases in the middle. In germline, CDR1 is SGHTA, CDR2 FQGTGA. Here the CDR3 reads CASSFGGETQYF. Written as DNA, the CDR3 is TGTGCCAGCAGCTTTGGGGGCGAGACCCAGTACTTC.

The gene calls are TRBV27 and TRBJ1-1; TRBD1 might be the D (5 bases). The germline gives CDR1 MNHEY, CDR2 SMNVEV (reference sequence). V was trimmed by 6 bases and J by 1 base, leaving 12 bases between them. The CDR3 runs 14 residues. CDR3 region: CASRYLQGNTEAFF. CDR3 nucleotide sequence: TGTGCCAGCAGGTACCTTCAGGGGAACACTGAAGCTTTCTTT.

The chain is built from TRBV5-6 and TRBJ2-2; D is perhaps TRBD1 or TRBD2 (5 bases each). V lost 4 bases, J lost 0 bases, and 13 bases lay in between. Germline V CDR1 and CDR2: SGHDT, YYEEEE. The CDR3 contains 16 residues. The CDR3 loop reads CASSPLGVSNTGELFF. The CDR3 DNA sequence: TGTGCCAGCAGCCCTTTGGGGGTTTCGAACACCGGGGAGCTGTTTTTT.

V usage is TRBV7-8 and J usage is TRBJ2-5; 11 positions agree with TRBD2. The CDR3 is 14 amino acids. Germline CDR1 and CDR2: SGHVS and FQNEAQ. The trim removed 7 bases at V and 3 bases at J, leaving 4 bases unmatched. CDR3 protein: CASTRLAGKETQYF. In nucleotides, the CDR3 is TGTGCCAGCACCAGACTAGCGGGAAAAGAGACCCAGTACTTC.

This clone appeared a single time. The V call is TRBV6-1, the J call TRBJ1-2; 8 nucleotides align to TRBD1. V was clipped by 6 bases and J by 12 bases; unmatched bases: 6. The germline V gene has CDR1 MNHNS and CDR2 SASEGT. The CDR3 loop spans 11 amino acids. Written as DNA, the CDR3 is TGTGCCAGCAGCCGGACAGGGTGGAACACCTTC. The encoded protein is CASSRTGWNTF.

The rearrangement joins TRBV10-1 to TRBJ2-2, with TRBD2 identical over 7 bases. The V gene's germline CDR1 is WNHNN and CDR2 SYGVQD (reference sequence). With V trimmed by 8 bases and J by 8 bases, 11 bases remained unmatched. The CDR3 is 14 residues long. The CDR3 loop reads CASRGERFAGELFF. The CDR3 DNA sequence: TGCGCCAGCCGGGGGGAACGTTTCGCGGGGGAGCTGTTTTTT.

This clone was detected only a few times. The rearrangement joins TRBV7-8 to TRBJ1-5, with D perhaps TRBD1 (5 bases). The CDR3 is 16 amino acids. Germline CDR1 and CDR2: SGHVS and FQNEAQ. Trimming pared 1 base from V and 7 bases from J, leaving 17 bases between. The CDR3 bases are TGTGCCAGCAGCTTAGGAAGAGGCAGGGCAGCGCAGCCCCAGCATTTT. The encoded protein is CASSLGRGRAAQPQHF.

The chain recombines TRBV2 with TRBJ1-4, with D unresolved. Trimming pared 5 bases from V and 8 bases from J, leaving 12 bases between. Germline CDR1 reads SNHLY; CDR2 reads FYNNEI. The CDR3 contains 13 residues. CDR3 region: CASSRNGEEKLFF. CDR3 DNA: TGTGCCAGCAGTCGAAACGGGGAGGAAAAACTGTTTTTT.

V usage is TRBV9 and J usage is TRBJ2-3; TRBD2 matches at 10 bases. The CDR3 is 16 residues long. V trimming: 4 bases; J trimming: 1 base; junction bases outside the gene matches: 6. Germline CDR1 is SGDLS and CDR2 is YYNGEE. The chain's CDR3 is CASSLHLAGGTDTQYF. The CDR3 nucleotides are TGTGCCAGCAGCCTCCATCTAGCGGGGGGCACAGATACGCAGTATTTT.

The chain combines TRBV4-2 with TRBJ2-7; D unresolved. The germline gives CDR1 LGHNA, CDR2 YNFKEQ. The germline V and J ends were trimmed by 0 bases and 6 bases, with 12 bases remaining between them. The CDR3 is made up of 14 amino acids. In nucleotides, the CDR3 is TGTGCCAGCAGCCAAGATTTAGGGCACTCCGAGCAGTACTTC. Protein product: CASSQDLGHSEQYF.

Here the CDR3 reads CASSVADNQPQHF. As DNA, the CDR3 is TGTGCCAGCAGCGTAGCTGATAATCAGCCCCAGCATTTT. This chain connects TRBV9 to TRBJ1-5; D is unclear. The CDR3 has 13 residues. The germline V gene encodes CDR1 SGDLS and CDR2 YYNGEE. V gave up 0 bases and J gave up 4 bases, with 5 bases separating them.

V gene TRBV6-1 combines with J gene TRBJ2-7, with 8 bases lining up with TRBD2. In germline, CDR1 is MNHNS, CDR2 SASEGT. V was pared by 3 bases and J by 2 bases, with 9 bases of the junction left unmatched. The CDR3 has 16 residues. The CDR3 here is CASSDGLIAGTYEQYF. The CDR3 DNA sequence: TGTGCCAGCAGTGATGGATTGATAGCGGGGACCTACGAGCAGTACTTC.

The CDR3 here is CASSRQGYDTEAFF. CDR3 DNA: TGCGCCAGCAGTCGGCAGGGGTACGACACTGAAGCTTTCTTT. V gene TRBV10-2 combines with J gene TRBJ1-1, with D maybe TRBD1 (6 bases). The CDR3 covers 14 residues. CDR1 WSHSY and CDR2 SAAADI come from the germline V gene. V was clipped by 5 bases and J by 3 bases, with 13 bases between them.

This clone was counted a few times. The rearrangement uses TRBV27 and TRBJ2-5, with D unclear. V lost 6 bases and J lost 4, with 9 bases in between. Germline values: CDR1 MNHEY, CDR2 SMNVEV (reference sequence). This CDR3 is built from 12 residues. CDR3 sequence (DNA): TGTGCCAGCAGGGGCGACGGAGAGACCCAGTACTTC. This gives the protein CASRGDGETQYF.

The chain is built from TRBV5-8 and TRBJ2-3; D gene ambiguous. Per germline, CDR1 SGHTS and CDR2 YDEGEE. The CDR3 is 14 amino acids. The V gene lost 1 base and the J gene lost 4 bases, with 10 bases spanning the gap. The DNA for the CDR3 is TGTGCCAGCAGCTTGATCACGACGGCAGATACGCAGTATTTT. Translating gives CASSLITTADTQYF.

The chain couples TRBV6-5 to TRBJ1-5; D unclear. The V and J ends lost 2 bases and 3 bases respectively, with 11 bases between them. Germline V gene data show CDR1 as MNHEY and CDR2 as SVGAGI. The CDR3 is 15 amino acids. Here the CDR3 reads CASSYGGGLNQPQHF. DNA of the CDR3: TGTGCCAGCAGTTACGGAGGAGGGCTCAATCAGCCCCAGCATTTT.

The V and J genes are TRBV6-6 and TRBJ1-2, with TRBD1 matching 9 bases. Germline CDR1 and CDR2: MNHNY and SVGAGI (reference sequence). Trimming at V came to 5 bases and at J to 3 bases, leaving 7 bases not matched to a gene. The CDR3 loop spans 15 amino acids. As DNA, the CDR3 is TGTGCCAGCAGTGTGCCGGGACAGGGTGACTATGGCTACACCTTC. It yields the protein CASSVPGQGDYGYTF.

In DNA, the CDR3 is TGTGCCAGCACGTTTACTACAGGGATCCAGAACACTGAAGCTTTCTTT. Amino acid sequence: CASTFTTGIQNTEAFF. The chain combines TRBV4-2 with TRBJ1-1, with D perhaps matching TRBD1 (6 bases). CDR1 and CDR2 (germline): LGHNA, YNFKEQ. CDR3 length: 16 amino acids. V was shortened by 7 bases and J by 1 base, with 19 bases between the two germline ends.

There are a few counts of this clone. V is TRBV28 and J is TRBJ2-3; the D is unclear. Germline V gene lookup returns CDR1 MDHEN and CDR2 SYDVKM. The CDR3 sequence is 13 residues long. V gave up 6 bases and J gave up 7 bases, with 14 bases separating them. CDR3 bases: TGTGCCAGCAGCACCGACGGGCTATATACGCAGTATTTT. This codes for CASSTDGLYTQYF.

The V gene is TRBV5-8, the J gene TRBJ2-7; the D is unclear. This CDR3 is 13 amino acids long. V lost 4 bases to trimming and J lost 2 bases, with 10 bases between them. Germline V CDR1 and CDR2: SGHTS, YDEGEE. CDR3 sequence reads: CASSRAPAYEQYF. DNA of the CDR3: TGTGCCAGCAGCCGGGCCCCAGCCTACGAGCAGTACTTC.

This CDR3 reads CASSIEVVGDSSSYEQYF. CDR3 in DNA: TGTGCCAGTAGTATAGAAGTCGTCGGGGACAGCAGCTCCTACGAGCAGTACTTC. The chain couples TRBV19 to TRBJ2-7; 7 nucleotides match TRBD1. The CDR3 is 18 amino acids. J was trimmed by 0 bases and V by 0 bases; bases with no gene match: 11. The germline V gene encodes CDR1 LNHDA and CDR2 SQIVND (reference sequence).

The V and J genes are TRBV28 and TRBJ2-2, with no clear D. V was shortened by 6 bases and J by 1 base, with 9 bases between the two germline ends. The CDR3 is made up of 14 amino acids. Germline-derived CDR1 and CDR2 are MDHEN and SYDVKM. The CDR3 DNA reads TGTGCCAGCAGGGCAGGCCAGAACACCGGGGAGCTGTTTTTT. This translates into CASRAGQNTGELFF.